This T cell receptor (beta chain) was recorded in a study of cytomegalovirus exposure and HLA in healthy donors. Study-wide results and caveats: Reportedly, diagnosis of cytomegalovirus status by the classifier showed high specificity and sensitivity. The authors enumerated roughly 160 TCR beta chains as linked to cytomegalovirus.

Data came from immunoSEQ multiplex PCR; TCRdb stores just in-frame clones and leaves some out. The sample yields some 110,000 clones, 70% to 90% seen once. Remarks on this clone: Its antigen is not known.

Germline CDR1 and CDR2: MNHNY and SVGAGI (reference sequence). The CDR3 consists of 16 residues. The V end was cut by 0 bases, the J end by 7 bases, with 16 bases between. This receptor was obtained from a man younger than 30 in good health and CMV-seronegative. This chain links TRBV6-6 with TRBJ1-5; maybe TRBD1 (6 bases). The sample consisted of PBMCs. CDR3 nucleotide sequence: TGTGCCAGCAGTTACTCAGAACAGGGAAATGGACAGCCCCAGCATTTT. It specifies CASSYSEQGNGQPQHF.